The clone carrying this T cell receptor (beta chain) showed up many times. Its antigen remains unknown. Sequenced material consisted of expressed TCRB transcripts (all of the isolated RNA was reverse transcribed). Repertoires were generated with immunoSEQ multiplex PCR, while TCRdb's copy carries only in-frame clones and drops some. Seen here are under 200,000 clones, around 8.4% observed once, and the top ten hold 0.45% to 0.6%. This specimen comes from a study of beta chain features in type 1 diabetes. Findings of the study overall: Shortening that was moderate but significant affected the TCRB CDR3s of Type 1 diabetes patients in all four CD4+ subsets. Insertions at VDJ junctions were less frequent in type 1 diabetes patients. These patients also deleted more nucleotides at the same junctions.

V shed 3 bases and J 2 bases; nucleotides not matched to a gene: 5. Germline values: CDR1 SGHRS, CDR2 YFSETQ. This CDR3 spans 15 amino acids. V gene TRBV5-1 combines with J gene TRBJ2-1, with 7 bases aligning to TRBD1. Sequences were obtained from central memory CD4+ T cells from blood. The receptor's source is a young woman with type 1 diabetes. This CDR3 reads CASSSDGQAYNEQFF. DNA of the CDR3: TGCGCCAGCAGCTCGGACGGACAGGCCTACAATGAGCAGTTCTTC.